A selection of T cell receptor beta chains follows, all from one sample in a study of cytomegalovirus exposure and HLA in healthy donors. Repertoires were generated with immunoSEQ multiplex PCR, while TCRdb's copy carries only in-frame clones and drops some. This table has about 120,000 clones, 74% appearing once. The sequencing input was PBMCs. The receptors come from a woman in her thirties or forties in good health and CMV-seropositive. Each CDR3 is given with its conserved first and last residue.

J: TRBJ1-1; V: TRBV19; CDR3: CASSTGQVNTEAFF
J: TRBJ2-2; V: TRBV7-6; CDR3: CASSLVGRGSGGELFF
J: TRBJ2-2; V: TRBV9; CDR3: CASSVEPSSANTGELFF
J: TRBJ2-7; V: TRBV6-1; CDR3: CASSEVGGSYEQYF
J: TRBJ1-3; V: TRBV6-5; CDR3: CASRMTGGNTIYF
J: TRBJ2-5; V: TRBV11-3; CDR3: CASSLELAAETQYF
J: TRBJ2-5; V: TRBV7-2; CDR3: CASSSLDRIGLETQYF
J: TRBJ2-5; V: TRBV29-1; CDR3: CSVSYGTGSGETQYF
J: TRBJ1-2; V: TRBV7-2; CDR3: CASSLGTAIYGYTF
J: TRBJ1-2; V: TRBV2; CDR3: CASRDTGTVYGYTF
J: TRBJ2-3; V: TRBV5-1; CDR3: CASSLALGRTQYF
J: TRBJ1-1; V: TRBV28; CDR3: CASRPATGTNTEAFF
J: TRBJ2-7; V: TRBV5-5; CDR3: CASSPARRDRTMHEQYF
J: TRBJ1-2; V: TRBV19; CDR3: CASQGGGYTF
J: TRBJ2-1; V: TRBV5-5; CDR3: CASSSQTSGGAHNEQFF
J: -; V: TRBV4-2; CDR3: CASSHKLRDITSSSYEQYF
J: TRBJ2-3; V: TRBV14; CDR3: CASSHVVSSDTQYF
J: TRBJ1-1; V: TRBV2; CDR3: CASKYYTEAFF
J: TRBJ2-5; V: TRBV2; CDR3: CASSERTRWQTQYF
J: TRBJ1-1; V: TRBV7-6; CDR3: CASRPDREGTEAFF
J: TRBJ2-7; V: TRBV5-5; CDR3: CASSRGGPLSYEQYF
J: TRBJ1-3; V: TRBV4-3; CDR3: CASSQDQVQGYGNTIYF
J: TRBJ1-2; V: TRBV7-8; CDR3: CASSPTPGLNYGYTF
J: TRBJ2-3; V: TRBV30; CDR3: CAWSVSGSTDTQYF
J: TRBJ2-5; V: TRBV30; CDR3: CAWSMEGSLGETQYF
J: TRBJ2-7; V: TRBV7-9; CDR3: CASSLQEGGYEQYF
J: TRBJ2-2; V: TRBV21-1; CDR3: CASSKSQRNTGELFF
J: TRBJ2-7; V: TRBV2; CDR3: CASSGLAGGSGTYEQYF
J: TRBJ2-1; V: TRBV29-1; CDR3: CSVEDPTGSSYNEQFF
J: TRBJ2-7; V: TRBV7-9; CDR3: CSSSFNRPSSYEQYF
J: TRBJ2-7; V: TRBV28; CDR3: CASSRQGTAYEQYF
J: TRBJ2-3; V: TRBV5-1; CDR3: CASSLADNTDTQYF
J: TRBJ2-5; V: TRBV19; CDR3: CASSGQGVVETQYF
J: TRBJ2-1; V: TRBV18; CDR3: CASSPRLAGGYEQFF
J: TRBJ1-5; V: TRBV7-8; CDR3: CASSLGHQNNQPQHF
J: TRBJ1-2; V: TRBV6-9; CDR3: CARRSQGDVYGYTF
J: TRBJ2-7; V: TRBV27; CDR3: CASSSATGNEDEQYF
J: TRBJ2-2; V: TRBV19; CDR3: CASKLAGGYSGELFF
J: TRBJ2-1; V: TRBV5-1; CDR3: CASSLLAGGSSYNEQFF
J: TRBJ2-3; V: TRBV27; CDR3: CASCTEGLATDTQYF
J: TRBJ2-7; V: TRBV15; CDR3: CATSPSGNYEQYF
J: TRBJ1-1; V: TRBV29-1; CDR3: CSVKGQGGTEAFF
J: TRBJ2-1; V: TRBV30; CDR3: CAWNSGRSNEQFF
J: TRBJ1-3; V: TRBV5-6; CDR3: CASSLTRGVAGNTIYF
J: TRBJ2-7; V: TRBV25-1; CDR3: CASSDWASGDLEQYF